This TCR beta chain appears in the sequencing data of a study of CD8 T cells in ankylosing spondylitis. For TCR beta, libraries came from quantitative 5'-RACE with molecular barcodes. MiXCR, applied by TCRdb to the 5' RACE reads, yields one record per CDR3 protein. The top ten clones hold about 17% of a sample with some 400,000 distinct CDR3 sequences, 20% to 25% of them seen once. Remarks on this clonotype: Its antigen is undetermined.

Study-level points and caveats: Matched ankylosing spondylitis synovial fluid reportedly showed significant enrichment of disease-linked clones. Within peripheral blood, clones linked to disease were CD8+ and relatively rare. Several highly homologous variants made up a TCR beta motif that seemed to typify ankylosing spondylitis blood.

Sequenced sample: blood, either unsorted or a sorted T cell fraction (not recorded which). The sequence was obtained from a male donor with ankylosing spondylitis.

CDR3 sequence reads: CSVATVSNQPQHF. In DNA form, the CDR3 reads TGCAGTGTAGCGACAGTTAGCAATCAGCCCCAGCATTTT. The chain joins TRBV20-1 to TRBJ1-5, with a possible D match to TRBD1 (5 bases). The CDR3 extends over 13 amino acids. Germline V gene data show CDR1 as DFQATT and CDR2 as SNEGSKA (reference sequence). V lost 7 bases and J 0 bases, leaving 10 bases between the germline ends.